The 27 T cell receptor beta chains below were found in one sample sequenced in a study of T cell responses to AZD1222 COVID-19 vaccine. Profiling relied on immunoSEQ multiplex PCR, and the TCRdb table lists in-frame clones only, not all of them. The table includes over 75,000 clones, about 88% detected once. The starting material was peripheral blood, obtained on day 0 of AZD1222 vaccination. These receptors originate from an adult in good health.

The chain has TRBV15 and TRBJ2-7; 12 bases agree with TRBD1. The germline V gene encodes CDR1 LNHNV and CDR2 YYDKDF (reference sequence). V dropped 5 bases and J dropped 1; count of bases not matched to a gene: 6. The CDR3 is 16 amino acids. CDR3 protein: CATSSLGQGASYEQYF. The CDR3 nucleotides are TGTGCCACCAGCTCCCTGGGACAGGGGGCTTCCTACGAGCAGTACTTC.

The chain carries TRBV6-5 and TRBJ2-7, with 9 bases aligning to TRBD1. The ends lost 8 bases at V and 2 bases at J; junction bases unmatched: 7. Germline-derived CDR1 and CDR2 are MNHEY and SVGAGI. This CDR3 is 14 amino acids long. This chain's CDR3 is CASGGTGPPYEQYF. In DNA form, the CDR3 reads TGTGCCAGCGGAGGGACAGGGCCCCCCTACGAGCAGTACTTC.

This clone was seen just once. One end of the junction does not line up with germline, which may come from a read error. The chain is built from TRBV2 and TRBJ1-5, with D possibly TRBD1 on 5 matching bases. In germline, CDR1 is SNHLY, CDR2 FYNNEI. This CDR3 spans 15 amino acids. CDR3 in amino acids: CASREDSNSNQPQHF. The DNA of the CDR3 is TGTGCCAGCAGGGAAGACAGTAATAGCAATCAGCCCCAGCATTTT.

J is TRBJ2-2 and V is TRBV27, with D perhaps being TRBD1 or TRBD2 (6 bases each). Trimming shortened V by 4 bases and J by 0 bases, and 18 bases separated the two germline ends. The germline V gene has CDR1 MNHEY and CDR2 SMNVEV (reference sequence). The CDR3 spans 18 residues. CDR3 amino acids: CASSSVGGLATNTGELFF. CDR3 nucleotide sequence: TGTGCCAGCAGTTCGGTGGGGGGCCTAGCCACGAACACCGGGGAGCTGTTTTTT.

This rearrangement joins TRBV28 to TRBJ1-5; 8 bases align to TRBD1. Looked up from germline, CDR1 is MDHEN and CDR2 is SYDVKM. CDR3 length: 13 amino acids. After removal of 10 bases from V and 4 bases from J, the junction contained 6 bases not matched to a gene. In DNA, the CDR3 is TGTGCCATCCGGGACAGGACTAATCAGCCCCAGCATTTT. It is translated as CAIRDRTNQPQHF. The complete variable domain, with remaining parts taken from reference TRBV28 and TRBJ1-5, reads DVKVTQSSRYLVKRTGEKVFLECVQDMDHENMFWYRQDPGLGLRLIYFSYDVKMKEKGDIPEGYSVSREKKERFSLILESASTNQTSMYLCAIRDRTNQPQHFGDGTRLSIL.

This clone was counted only a few times. The rearrangement joins TRBV5-6 to TRBJ2-3; D may be TRBD1 or TRBD2 (5 bases each). Trimming took 0 bases from V and 10 from J, leaving 9 bases between them. The germline gives CDR1 SGHDT, CDR2 YYEEEE. This CDR3 region has 12 residues. CDR3 DNA: TGTGCCAGCAGCTTGGGGGGGATGGCGCAGTATTTT. This encodes CASSLGGMAQYF. The full variable domain, its missing parts supplied by reference TRBV5-6 and TRBJ2-3, is DAGVTQSPTHLIKTRGQQVTLRCSPKSGHDTVSWYQQALGQGPQFIFQYYEEEERQRGNFPDRFSGHQFPNYSSELNVNALLLGDSALYLCASSLGGMAQYFGPGTRLTVL.

The chain carries TRBV3-1 (or the pseudogene TRBV3-2) and TRBJ2-7; maybe TRBD2 (5 bases). V dropped 4 bases and J dropped 12 bases, with 13 bases sitting between them. Per germline, CDR1 LGHDT and CDR2 YNNKEL (reference sequence). This CDR3 contains 11 residues. The CDR3 loop is CASSRTEEVYF. For the CDR3, the DNA is TGTGCCAGCAGCCGAACGGAGGAGGTGTACTTC.

The J gene is TRBJ2-7, the V gene TRBV7-2, with D maybe TRBD1 (5 bases). The CDR3 contains 14 residues. Germline V gene sequence: CDR1 SGHTA, CDR2 FQGNSA. Trimming pared 1 base from V and 3 bases from J, leaving 10 bases between. CDR3 sequence reads: CASSLERQGYEQYF. In DNA form, the CDR3 reads TGTGCCAGCAGCTTAGAGAGGCAGGGCTACGAGCAGTACTTC.

This chain joins TRBV5-4 and TRBJ1-1; D gene uncertain. V shed 2 bases and J shed 1 base, with 18 bases lying between them. CDR3 length: 17 amino acids. Germline-derived CDR1 and CDR2 are SGHNT and YYREEE (reference sequence). The CDR3 coding sequence is TGTGCCAGCAGCTTACCTTTCAATAAAGCCGGGAACACTGAAGCTTTCTTT. The encoded protein is CASSLPFNKAGNTEAFF. The full variable domain, rest sourced from reference TRBV5-4 and TRBJ1-1, is ETGVTQSPTHLIKTRGQQVTLRCSSQSGHNTVSWYQQALGQGPQFIFQYYREEENGRGNFPPRFSGLQFPNYSSELNVNALELDDSALYLCASSLPFNKAGNTEAFFGQGTRLTVV.

Only a few counts were recorded for this clone. The chain joins TRBV6-6 to TRBJ1-5, with D unresolved. The ends were cut back, 6 bases at V and 3 bases at J, with 12 bases in the middle. Germline V lookup: CDR1 MNHNY, CDR2 SVGAGI (reference sequence). The CDR3 extends over 14 amino acids. CDR3 loop: CASSREGNNQPQHF. The CDR3 bases are TGTGCCAGCAGCCGTGAAGGGAACAATCAGCCCCAGCATTTT.

The chain employs TRBV2 and TRBJ2-1; tentatively, D is TRBD2 (6 bases). The CDR3 runs 12 residues. V gave up 5 bases and J gave up 9 bases, with 11 bases separating them. Germline V lookup: CDR1 SNHLY, CDR2 FYNNEI. CDR3 protein: CASSSEGIEQFF. Here the CDR3 DNA reads TGTGCCAGCAGTTCGGAGGGTATTGAGCAGTTCTTC. The entire variable domain, with the rest obtained from reference TRBV2 and TRBJ2-1, is as follows: EPEVTQTPSHQVTQMGQEVILRCVPISNHLYFYWYRQILGQKVEFLVSFYNNEISEKSEIFDDQFSVERPDGSNFTLKIRSTKLEDSAMYFCASSSEGIEQFFGPGTRLTVL.

The rearrangement uses TRBV5-8 and TRBJ1-5; D remains unclear. Trimming removed 4 bases at V and 4 bases at J, with 9 bases between. Per the germline V gene, CDR1 is SGHTS and CDR2 is YDEGEE. This CDR3 spans 13 amino acids. The CDR3 sequence: CASSTARNQPQHF. The CDR3 DNA follows: TGTGCCAGCAGCACGGCGAGGAATCAGCCCCAGCATTTT.

The V gene is TRBV28, the J gene TRBJ1-1; D perhaps matches TRBD1 (5 bases). The V end lost 3 bases, the J end lost 6 bases, and 8 bases lay between the germline ends. The CDR3 covers 12 residues. From germline, CDR1 is MDHEN and CDR2 SYDVKM. CDR3 region: CASSFLGPEAFF. In DNA, the CDR3 is TGTGCCAGCAGTTTTCTGGGACCTGAAGCTTTCTTT.

The table lists this clone with a few counts. This chain joins TRBV19 and TRBJ1-4; the D gene is possibly TRBD1 (5 bases). Trimming stripped 7 bases from V and 5 bases from J, with 17 bases between. CDR3 size: 15 residues. CDR1 is LNHDA, CDR2 SQIVND, per germline (reference sequence). CDR3 sequence: CASTMGGYPNEKLFF. The CDR3 nucleotides are TGTGCCAGTACCATGGGGGGGTATCCAAATGAAAAACTGTTTTTT.

The chain employs TRBV5-1 and TRBJ2-7; 9 nucleotides match TRBD2. Trimming at V came to 4 bases and at J to 2 bases, leaving 10 bases not matched to a gene. Germline CDR1 SGHRS, CDR2 YFSETQ. CDR3 size: 16 residues. CDR3 bases: TGCGCCAGCAGCGAGAACCCTAGCGGGGTAACCTACGAGCAGTACTTC. This translates into CASSENPSGVTYEQYF.

V and J are TRBV24-1 and TRBJ2-1; no clear D. The germline gives CDR1 KGHDR, CDR2 SFDVKD. Trimming removed 1 base at V and 9 bases at J, with 3 bases between. The CDR3 runs 11 residues. The CDR3 DNA follows: TGTGCCACCAGTGATTTATCTGAGCAGTTCTTC. Translation gives CATSDLSEQFF.

This chain uses TRBV7-8 with TRBJ1-2; weak D call: TRBD1 (5 bases). CDR1 SGHVS and CDR2 FQNEAQ come from the germline V gene. Trimming took 2 bases from V and 7 from J, leaving 17 bases between them. The CDR3 consists of 15 residues. The chain's CDR3 is CASSLRDSGLRGYTF. The DNA of the CDR3 is TGTGCCAGCAGCTTAAGAGACAGCGGGCTTCGTGGCTACACCTTC.

The chain is built from TRBV27 and TRBJ1-5, with 8 bases identical to TRBD1. The CDR3 covers 17 residues. Losses at the gene ends were 5 bases for V and 1 base for J; bases not matched to a gene: 10. Germline CDR1 and CDR2: MNHEY and SMNVEV (reference sequence). Here the CDR3 reads CASSRGQGVLSNQPQHF. The CDR3 nucleotides are TGTGCCAGCAGTCGCGGACAGGGAGTACTAAGCAATCAGCCCCAGCATTTT.

CDR3 region: CSVGLAGGHEQFF. The CDR3 coding sequence is TGCAGCGTGGGACTAGCGGGAGGTCATGAGCAGTTCTTC. The chain has TRBV29-1 and TRBJ2-1; 15 bases map to TRBD2. V was clipped by 6 bases and J by 8 bases; unmatched bases: 2. Germline loops: CDR1 SQVTM, CDR2 ANQGSEA. This CDR3 spans 13 amino acids.

The chain employs TRBV18 and TRBJ2-1; possibly TRBD2 for D (5 bases). Trimming took off 3 bases at V and 5 bases at J, with 26 bases between the two ends. CDR1 and CDR2 (germline): KGHSH, LQKENI. The CDR3 sequence is 19 residues long. The CDR3 loop is CASSPFGLGVEVANNEQFF. The CDR3 DNA reads as TGTGCCAGCTCACCGTTCGGCCTCGGGGTGGAGGTAGCGAACAATGAGCAGTTCTTC.

This clone occurred once. The chain has TRBV5-1 and TRBJ2-2; D gene ambiguous. Trimming cost V 0 bases and J 3 bases, with 9 bases left between them. Per the germline V gene, CDR1 is SGHRS and CDR2 is YFSETQ. This CDR3 has 15 amino acids. The CDR3 here is CASSLALDDTGELFF. DNA of the CDR3: TGCGCCAGCAGCTTGGCCTTGGACGACACCGGGGAGCTGTTTTTT.

J is TRBJ2-5 and V is TRBV11-3; TRBD2 is a possible D gene (5 bases). Germline loops: CDR1 SGHNT, CDR2 YENEEA. The ends were cut back, 4 bases at V and 7 bases at J, with 13 bases in the middle. This CDR3 is 13 amino acids long. Here the CDR3 reads CASSSGEGSTQYF. Written as DNA, the CDR3 is TGTGCCAGCAGCTCCGGTGAGGGTTCGACCCAGTACTTC.

The chain uses TRBV5-1 and TRBJ1-1, with D perhaps TRBD1 (6 bases). V shed 4 bases and J shed 8 bases, with 12 bases lying between them. This CDR3 region has 12 residues. Per the germline V gene, CDR1 is SGHRS and CDR2 is YFSETQ. Here the CDR3 DNA reads TGCGCCAGCAGCCAGGACAGCTTCGAAGCTTTCTTT. Translating gives CASSQDSFEAFF.

This clone is a singleton in its sample. This chain connects TRBV28 to TRBJ1-4; D ambiguous. Trimming took off 6 bases at V and 4 bases at J, with 9 bases between the two ends. CDR1 is MDHEN, CDR2 SYDVKM, per germline. This CDR3 has 13 residues. The CDR3 nucleotides read TGTGCCAGCAGCAACAGTAATAATGAAAAACTGTTTTTT. It specifies CASSNSNNEKLFF.

This clone was recorded only once. V and J are TRBV18 and TRBJ2-5; D uncertain. Germline CDR1 reads KGHSH; CDR2 reads LQKENI. V was pared by 3 bases and J by 5 bases, with 4 bases between. The CDR3 runs 11 residues. As DNA, the CDR3 is TGTGCCAGCTCACCCGGGGAGACCCAGTACTTC. It specifies CASSPGETQYF.

This clone came up once. The V gene is TRBV12-3 or TRBV12-4, the J gene TRBJ2-1, with a possible D match to TRBD2 (5 bases). CDR3 length equals 13 residues. V gave up 3 bases and J gave up 7 bases, with 10 bases separating them. CDR3 in amino acids: CASSLRVGNEQFF. CDR3 DNA sequence: TGTGCCAGCAGTTTGAGGGTCGGAAATGAGCAGTTCTTC.

This sequence joins TRBV7-8 and TRBJ1-5; perhaps TRBD1 as D (6 bases). The CDR3 runs to 17 residues. Germline V lookup: CDR1 SGHVS, CDR2 FQNEAQ. V lost 3 bases and J lost 0, with 15 bases in between. The CDR3 region has the DNA TGTGCCAGCAGCTTTCGGGCAGGGGTATATAGCAATCAGCCCCAGCATTTT. Translating gives CASSFRAGVYSNQPQHF.